The clone carrying this T cell receptor (beta chain) was seen a few times. The data belong to a study of HIV-infected patients and healthy controls. Germline V CDR1 and CDR2: MNHEY, SVGAGI. This CDR3 has 14 residues. Trimming took off 4 bases at V and 1 base at J, with 11 bases between the two ends. TCRdb re-called the 5' RACE reads through MiXCR, storing one row per CDR3 protein. The top ten clones hold approximately 33% of a sample with 19,000 or so distinct CDR3 sequences, around 20% of them seen once. The rearrangement uses TRBV6-5 and TRBJ2-7; D is unresolved. The material sequenced was CD8+ T cells from blood. This TCR derives from a human donor in good health. The CDR3 loop reads CASSFGPISYEQYF. CDR3 DNA: TGTGCCAGCAGTTTCGGACCTATATCCTACGAGCAGTACTTC.